Presented here are 12 T cell receptor beta chains from one specimen sequenced in a study of OX40 agonist ivuxolimab in advanced cancers. Only in-frame clones appear in the TCRdb table, and some are missing; sequencing was by immunoSEQ multiplex PCR. In the table there are under 80,000 clones, more than 80% of which are singletons. This material consisted of CD4+ or CD8+ T cells sorted from blood, taken in a trial of the OX40 agonist ivuxolimab. These receptors were taken from an adult with an advanced solid tumor such as melanoma, head and neck, liver or kidney cancer.

The chain employs TRBV7-7 and TRBJ1-1; 10 nucleotides line up with TRBD1. After removal of 8 bases from V and 1 base from J, the junction contained 13 bases not matched to a gene. The V gene's germline CDR1 is SSHAT and CDR2 FNYEAQ (reference sequence). The CDR3 length is 17 residues. The CDR3 region is CASPPPDRGLGNTEAFF. The CDR3 nucleotides read TGTGCCAGCCCACCACCCGACAGGGGGCTTGGGAACACTGAAGCTTTCTTT.

The chain joins TRBV5-1 to TRBJ2-1; D is possibly TRBD1 or TRBD2 (5 bases each). V was shortened by 2 bases and J by 4 bases, with 13 bases between the two germline ends. Germline values: CDR1 SGHRS, CDR2 YFSETQ. There are 15 residues in the CDR3. The CDR3 loop reads CASSFGGLGYNEQFF. The DNA of the CDR3 is TGCGCCAGCAGCTTTGGGGGATTGGGGTACAATGAGCAGTTCTTC.

The rearrangement joins TRBV7-2 to TRBJ2-7, with 8 bases aligning to TRBD2. The J segment lost 9 bases and the V segment lost 4 bases, leaving 14 bases of the junction unmatched. Germline V gives CDR1 SGHTA, CDR2 FQGNSA. The CDR3 consists of 15 residues. The CDR3 coding sequence is TGTGCCAGCAGCTCTCGCGGGGGGACCTTGAACGGGCAGTACTTC. This codes for CASSSRGGTLNGQYF.

The chain is built from TRBV2 and TRBJ2-2, with no clear D. V lost 2 bases and J lost 0, with 13 bases in between. Germline V gene lookup returns CDR1 SNHLY and CDR2 FYNNEI. This CDR3 is built from 17 residues. This CDR3 is CASSESLAVTNTGELFF. In DNA form, the CDR3 reads TGTGCCAGCAGTGAAAGCTTGGCAGTAACGAACACCGGGGAGCTGTTTTTT.

The rearrangement links TRBV6-6 to TRBJ2-5, with D perhaps TRBD1 or TRBD2 (5 bases each). The germline V and J ends were trimmed by 0 bases and 4 bases, with 12 bases remaining between them. This CDR3 comprises 15 residues. Germline CDR1 MNHNY, CDR2 SVGAGI (reference sequence). This CDR3 is CASSYSKGSGETQYF. In DNA, the CDR3 is TGTGCCAGCAGTTACTCGAAGGGGAGTGGAGAGACCCAGTACTTC.

The chain couples TRBV14 to TRBJ1-4; D is unclear. Per the germline V gene, CDR1 is SGHDN and CDR2 is FVKESK. The CDR3 spans 16 residues. V shed 4 bases and J shed 0 bases, with 12 bases lying between them. Here the CDR3 reads CASSRLADPTNEKLFF. CDR3 nucleotide sequence: TGTGCCAGCAGCCGGTTGGCTGACCCAACTAATGAAAAACTGTTTTTT.

This clone was counted a few times. The V call is TRBV7-9, the J call TRBJ2-5; TRBD2 is a possible D gene (5 bases). The germline V gene has CDR1 SEHNR and CDR2 FQNEAQ (reference sequence). CDR3 size: 15 residues. The V end was cut by 6 bases, the J end by 5 bases, with 19 bases between. In DNA, the CDR3 is TGTGCCAGCAGTTACCGACAAACAACGGGGGAGACCCAGTACTTC. Translating it yields CASSYRQTTGETQYF.

This chain uses TRBV9 with TRBJ1-6; the match to TRBD1 covers 8 bases. The CDR3 is made up of 13 amino acids. Trimming removed 6 bases from V and 7 bases from J; junction bases left unmatched: 3. Germline assignment: CDR1 SGDLS and CDR2 YYNGEE. This chain's CDR3 is CASTGQGNSPLHF. The CDR3 nucleotides are TGTGCCAGCACAGGACAGGGAAATTCACCCCTCCACTTT.

CDR3 region: CASSGGQGSSTGELFF. DNA for the CDR3: TGTGCCAGCTCAGGGGGACAGGGGTCCTCCACCGGGGAGCTGTTTTTT. The chain couples TRBV18 to TRBJ2-2; 10 bases align to TRBD1. Germline V gene sequence: CDR1 KGHSH, CDR2 LQKENI. The CDR3 length is 16 residues. V lost 5 bases, J lost 4 bases, and 7 bases stayed unmatched. The full variable domain, in which reference TRBV18 and TRBJ2-2 provide the parts outside the CDR3, is NAGVMQNPRHLVRRRGQEARLRCSPMKGHSHVYWYRQLPEEGLKFMVYLQKENIIDESGMPKERFSAEFPKEGPSILRIQQVVRGDSAAYFCASSGGQGSSTGELFFGEGSRLTVL.

The V call is TRBV28, the J call TRBJ2-7; the D is unclear. Germline V lookup: CDR1 MDHEN, CDR2 SYDVKM. The V end was cut by 5 bases, the J end by 1 base, with 21 bases between. The CDR3 covers 17 residues. The CDR3 nucleotides read TGTGCCAGCAGTCCCGGGCAGTTCGCTACGCTATCCTACGAGCAGTACTTC. Protein: CASSPGQFATLSYEQYF.

The CDR3 bases are TGTGCCAGCAGATTCCGGGTAATGAACACTGAAGCTTTCTTT. It is translated as CASRFRVMNTEAFF. The chain is built from TRBV28 and TRBJ1-1, with no clear D. The CDR3 spans 14 residues. CDR1 and CDR2 from the germline V gene are MDHEN and SYDVKM. V gave up 6 bases and J gave up 0 bases, with 11 bases separating them.

The chain is built from TRBV27 and TRBJ1-2; 9 bases line up with TRBD1. The CDR3 totals 16 residues. V lost 5 bases, J lost 1 base, and 8 bases stayed unmatched. Germline lookup yields CDR1 MNHEY and CDR2 SMNVEV (reference sequence). CDR3 bases: TGTGCCAGCAGTCCCGACAGGGGGACCCGTAACTATGGCTACACCTTC. Amino acid sequence: CASSPDRGTRNYGYTF.